A selection of T cell receptor beta chains follows, all from one sample in a study of T cell responses to AZD1222 COVID-19 vaccine. Assay used: immunoSEQ multiplex PCR; TCRdb lists only in-frame clones, some missing. The repertoire holds under 150,000 clones, approximately 88% seen once, with almost 6.5% in the top ten. The sample consisted of peripheral blood, taken 28 days after the second AZD1222 dose. These receptors were taken from an adult who received the AZD1222 COVID-19 vaccine. Each CDR3 is given with its conserved first and last residue. Each record gives: V gene, J gene, CDR3 protein.

>TRBV5-1|TRBJ1-4
CASSPGWGTNEKLFF
>TRBV5-1|TRBJ2-5
CASSEQPVQETQYF
>TRBV5-1|TRBJ1-2
CASSSGTGSANYGYTF
>TRBV18|TRBJ1-6
CASSLNKDSPLHF
>TRBV5-6|TRBJ2-7
CASSSKGDFPREQYF
>TRBV19|TRBJ2-7
CASSMKKGAEQYF
>TRBV9|TRBJ1-4
CASSPEGWGKLFF
>TRBV5-5|TRBJ1-1
CASSLSVGTMNTEAFF
>TRBV7-5|TRBJ1-5
CARPAGSNQPQHF
>TRBV28|TRBJ1-4
CASRPQGALNEKLFF
>TRBV5-1|TRBJ2-5
CASSLGDNQETQYF
>TRBV27|TRBJ2-4
CASSRTGALKNIQYF
>TRBV27|TRBJ1-1
CASRAGTSLGPEAFF
>TRBV19|TRBJ1-6
CASSLRGFGSPLHF
>TRBV14|TRBJ2-2
CASSQGLGTGELFF
>TRBV2|TRBJ1-4
CASSAVVEKLFF
>TRBV7-2|TRBJ2-1
CASSLSGSPHNEQFF
>TRBV7-8|TRBJ1-5
CASSLGGSPVQPQHF
>TRBV3-1/TRBV3-2|TRBJ1-2
CASSRGTVYGYTF
>TRBV3-1/TRBV3-2|TRBJ1-3
CASSQGTGERAGNTIYF